The TCR beta chain described here comes from a study of T cells in Graves' hyperthyroidism and ophthalmopathy. Template material for amplifying TCR beta CDR3 regions consisted of RNA transcripts. During a first-round RT-PCR of the TCR CDR3, the HTBI primer set was used. TCRdb reprocessed the multiplex PCR reads with MiXCR, giving one entry per CDR3 protein. The repertoire includes around 300,000 distinct CDR3 sequences, about 14% of them detected once, and 6.5% to 10% sits in the top ten. From germline, CDR1 is LNHDA and CDR2 SQIVND (reference sequence). The CDR3 is 15 amino acids. V gave up 4 bases and J gave up 4 bases; unmatched junction bases: 10.

V gene TRBV19 combines with J gene TRBJ2-7; TRBD2 matches at 7 bases. The specimen was blood. The clonotype was recovered from a woman aged 25 to 39 with Graves' hyperthyroidism that later progressed to Graves' ophthalmopathy. DNA of the CDR3: TGTGCCAGTAGTAAGACGGCGGGAGAGCGGTACGAGCAGTACTTC. It translates to CASSKTAGERYEQYF.